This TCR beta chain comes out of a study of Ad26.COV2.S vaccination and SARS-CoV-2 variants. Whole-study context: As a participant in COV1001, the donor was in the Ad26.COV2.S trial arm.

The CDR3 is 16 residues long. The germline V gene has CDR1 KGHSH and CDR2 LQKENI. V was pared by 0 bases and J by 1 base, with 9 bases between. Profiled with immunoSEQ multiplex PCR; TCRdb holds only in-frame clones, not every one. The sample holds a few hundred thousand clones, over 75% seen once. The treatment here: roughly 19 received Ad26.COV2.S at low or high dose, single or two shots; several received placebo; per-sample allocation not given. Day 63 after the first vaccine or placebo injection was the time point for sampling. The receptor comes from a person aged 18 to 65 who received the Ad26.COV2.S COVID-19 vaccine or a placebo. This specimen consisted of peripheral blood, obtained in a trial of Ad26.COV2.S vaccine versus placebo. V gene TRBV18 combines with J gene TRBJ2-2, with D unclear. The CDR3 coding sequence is TGTGCCAGCTCACCACCGAATGGTCGGAACACCGGGGAGCTGTTTTTT. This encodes CASSPPNGRNTGELFF.